The following is a TCR beta chain sequence with its context. The antigen is undetermined. This sample was included in a study of T cells after yellow fever vaccination. Findings and caveats of the study: Any FACS-sorted repertoire could hold abundant clonotypes that contaminate it from the bulk population. A minor fraction of clonotypes spanned both CD4 and CD8 compartments. Most primary-vaccination clones reappeared after the booster (approximately 95% CD4, about 90% CD8).

They built TCR cDNA with 5'RACE template switching, a step that put in a universal primer site and UMIs. TCRdb itself ran the 5' RACE reads through MiXCR, one entry per CDR3 protein. The sample lists some 400,000 distinct CDR3 sequences, roughly 20% occurring once. Germline loops: CDR1 SQVTM, CDR2 ANQGSEA. The CDR3 is 12 residues long. Deletions cut 4 bases from V and 3 bases from J, with 10 bases between. The gene calls are TRBV29-1 and TRBJ2-7; tentatively, D is TRBD1 (5 bases). This sequence was found in a man aged 18 to 30 who received the YFV17D yellow fever vaccine. This material consisted of PBMCs, taken before the yellow fever booster vaccination. DNA for the CDR3: TGCAGCGTTGGGTACAGGTACTACGAGCAGTACTTC. This gives the protein CSVGYRYYEQYF.